This T cell receptor (beta chain) appears in the sequencing data of a study of cytomegalovirus exposure and HLA in healthy donors. General observations from the study: A missense variant in DCLRE1C was later tied to TCR beta V- and J-gene trimming. CMV serostatus was the only recorded immune exposure for donors.

As for this clone: Its specificity is not known.

The CDR3 runs 15 residues. Germline-derived CDR1 and CDR2 are SEHNR and FQNEAQ (reference sequence). Trimming removed 7 bases at V and 4 bases at J, with 17 bases between. PCR involved 60 Vbeta and 13 Jbeta primers. Clones were read by immunoSEQ multiplex PCR, and TCRdb kept only the in-frame ones, dropping some. The repertoire holds some 66,000 clones, with more than 80% as singletons. The V call is TRBV7-9, the J call TRBJ1-3; D unresolved. What was sequenced was PBMCs. The receptor comes from a woman aged 25 to 39 in good health and CMV-seronegative. The CDR3 reads CASTLGGQSGNTIYF. The CDR3 nucleotides read TGTGCCAGCACCCTCGGAGGGCAGAGCGGAAACACCATATATTTT.